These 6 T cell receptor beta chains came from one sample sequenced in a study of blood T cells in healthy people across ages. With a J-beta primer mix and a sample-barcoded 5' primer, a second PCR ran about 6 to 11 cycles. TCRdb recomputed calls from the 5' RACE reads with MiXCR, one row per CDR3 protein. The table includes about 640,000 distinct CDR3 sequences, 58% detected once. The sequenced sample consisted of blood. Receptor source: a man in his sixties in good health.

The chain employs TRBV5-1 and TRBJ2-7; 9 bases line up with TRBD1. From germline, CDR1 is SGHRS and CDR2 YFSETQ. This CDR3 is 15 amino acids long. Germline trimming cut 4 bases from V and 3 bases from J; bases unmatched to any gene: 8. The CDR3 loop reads CASSRPGQGGYEQYF. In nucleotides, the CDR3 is TGCGCCAGCAGCAGGCCGGGACAGGGCGGCTACGAGCAGTACTTC.

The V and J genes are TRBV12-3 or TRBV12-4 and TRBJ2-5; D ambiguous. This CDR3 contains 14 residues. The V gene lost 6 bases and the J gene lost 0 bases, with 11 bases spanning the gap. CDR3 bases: TGTGCCAGCAGCCAACAAACGTACCAAGAGACCCAGTACTTC. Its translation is CASSQQTYQETQYF.

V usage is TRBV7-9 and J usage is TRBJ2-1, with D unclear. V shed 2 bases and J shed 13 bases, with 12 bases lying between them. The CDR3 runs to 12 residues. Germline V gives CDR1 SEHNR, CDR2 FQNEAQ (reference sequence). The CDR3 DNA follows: TGTGCCAGCAGCTTACCAGAAGGCGGCCAGTTCTTC. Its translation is CASSLPEGGQFF.

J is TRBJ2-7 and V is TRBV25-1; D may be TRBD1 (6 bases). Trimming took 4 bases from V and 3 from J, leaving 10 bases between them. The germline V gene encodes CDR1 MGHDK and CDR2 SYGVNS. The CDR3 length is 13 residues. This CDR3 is CASSGLQGYEQYF. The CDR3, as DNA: TGTGCCAGCAGTGGCTTACAGGGCTACGAGCAGTACTTC.

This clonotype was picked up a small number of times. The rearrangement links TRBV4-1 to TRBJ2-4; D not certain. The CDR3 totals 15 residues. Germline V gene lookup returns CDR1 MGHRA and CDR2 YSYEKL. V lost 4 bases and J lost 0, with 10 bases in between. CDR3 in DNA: TGCGCCAGCAGCCCGCGAGGCCAAGCCAAAAACATTCAGTACTTC. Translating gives CASSPRGQAKNIQYF.

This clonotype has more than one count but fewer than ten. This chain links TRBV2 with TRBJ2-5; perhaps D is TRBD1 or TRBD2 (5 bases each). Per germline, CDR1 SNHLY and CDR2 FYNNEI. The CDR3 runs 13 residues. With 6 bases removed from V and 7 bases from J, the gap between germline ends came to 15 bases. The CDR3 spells CASSRDPQPTQYF. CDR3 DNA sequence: TGTGCCAGCAGCAGGGACCCACAACCGACCCAGTACTTC.